This is a list of T cell receptor beta chains from one sample in a study of blood T cells in healthy people across ages. TCRdb redid the calling of the 5' RACE reads with MiXCR, one entry per CDR3 protein. The sample carries 600,000 to 1,000,000 distinct CDR3 sequences, 25% recorded once. The same data also contributed to another study, on T cells of mothers and their children.

Input material: blood. These receptors originate from a boy aged 10-17 years in good health. CDR3s include the opening cysteine and the closing phenylalanine or tryptophan. The D gene is left open where the match is weak. Expanded clones get a size class; other rows say once, few or many, or leave the size out.

TRBV2	TRBJ2-1	NA	NA	TGTGCCAGCAGCAACCCTAGCTTGAGGGTCCGCCAAGAGACCCAGTTCTTC	CASSNPSLRVRQETQFF
TRBV7-2	TRBJ2-3	few	NA	TGTGCCAGCAGCGGCATTCTTCCAGATACGCAGTATTTT	CASSGILPDTQYF
TRBV28	TRBJ2-2	NA	TRBD2	TGTGCCAGCAGTTCCCTGGGGAGGGAGAACACCGGGGAGCTGTTTTTT	CASSSLGRENTGELFF
TRBV27	TRBJ2-7	NA	NA	TGTGCCAGCAGCATAGGGGACGTCTACGAGCAGTACTTC	CASSIGDVYEQYF
TRBV5-1	TRBJ2-2	NA	TRBD2	TGCGCCAGCAGCTTGACTAGCGGGGTCACCGGGGAGCTGTTTTTT	CASSLTSGVTGELFF
TRBV15	TRBJ2-1	NA	NA	TGTGCCACCAGCGGCCTCCCTTACGAGCAGTTCTTC	CATSGLPYEQFF
TRBV6-2/TRBV6-3	TRBJ2-3	once	NA	TGTGCCAGCAGTTACACGCCCAGGGACGCACTAAATACGCAGTATTTT	CASSYTPRDALNTQYF
TRBV20-1	TRBJ2-3	NA	NA	TGCAGTGCTAGAGGCTGGCTGCACTCAGATACGCAGTATTTT	CSARGWLHSDTQYF
TRBV29-1	TRBJ2-1	NA	TRBD2	TGCAGCGTTGAGTTATGGGGACTACATGACAATGAGCAGTTCTTC	CSVELWGLHDNEQFF
TRBV28	TRBJ2-3	NA	NA	TGTGCCAGCAGTAAATTAACAGATACGCAGTATTTT	CASSKLTDTQYF
TRBV7-2	TRBJ2-7	NA	NA	TGTGCCAGCAGCCCCTTGAGCGAGCAGTACTTC	CASSPLSEQYF
TRBV20-1	TRBJ1-5	NA	TRBD1	TGCAGTGCTAGAGAGACAGGGGCTAGCAATCAGCCCCAGCATTTT	CSARETGASNQPQHF
TRBV5-1	TRBJ2-6	NA	NA	TGCGCCAGCAGCCGGGGTGTTGTAACTGGGGCCAACGTCCTGACTTTC	CASSRGVVTGANVLTF
TRBV7-8	TRBJ2-5	few	TRBD2	TGTGCCAGCAGCTTACTAGCGGGAGCCTCGGGGGAGACCCAGTACTTC	CASSLLAGASGETQYF
TRBV7-3	TRBJ2-7	few	NA	TGTGCCAGCAGCTTAATTGGGGGGCCCGAGCAGTACTTC	CASSLIGGPEQYF
TRBV7-3	TRBJ2-5	NA	NA	TGTGCCAGCAGCTTAGGGTTCACCGTGCCCCAAGAGACCCAGTACTTC	CASSLGFTVPQETQYF
TRBV5-1	TRBJ2-1	few	NA	TGCGCCAGCAGCTCCAAGCAATACAATGAGCAGTTCTTC	CASSSKQYNEQFF
TRBV5-1	TRBJ2-3	NA	TRBD1	TGCGCCAGCGCTCAGGGGGAGTTTAGCACAGATACGCAGTATTTT	CASAQGEFSTDTQYF
TRBV18	TRBJ2-5	few	TRBD2	TGTGCCAGCTCGCGACTAGCGGGGGAGTCGGAGACCCAGTACTTC	CASSRLAGESETQYF
TRBV29-1	TRBJ1-6	few	TRBD1	TGCAGCGCCAATACAGGGGTTAATTCACCCCTCCACTTT	CSANTGVNSPLHF
TRBV7-6	TRBJ1-4	NA	TRBD1	TGTGCCAGCAGCTGGACAGGGGGCGGGAGTGAAAAACTGTTTTTT	CASSWTGGGSEKLFF
TRBV11-2	TRBJ1-1	few	NA	TGTGCCAGCAGCTTAGATTATGGGGTGAACACTGAAGCTTTCTTT	CASSLDYGVNTEAFF
TRBV5-1	TRBJ2-5	few	NA	TGCGCCAGCAGCCACCGGGACGGCAGACAACAAGAGACCCAGTACTTC	CASSHRDGRQQETQYF
TRBV27	TRBJ2-7	few	TRBD1	TGTGCCAGCAGTTCCTCCCTCGGGACAGGGACCTGCGAGCAGTACTTC	CASSSSLGTGTCEQYF
TRBV7-2	TRBJ2-3	NA	NA	TGTGCCAGCAGTCCAAATCCAGGGGGCACAGATACGCAGTATTTT	CASSPNPGGTDTQYF
TRBV7-2	TRBJ2-5	NA	TRBD2	TGTGCCAGCAATATCCCGGGACTAGCGGGAGTAGAAGAGACCCAGTACTTC	CASNIPGLAGVEETQYF
TRBV7-2	TRBJ2-3	NA	NA	TGTGCCAGCAGCTTGGACGGGTCCGGGGATACGCAGTATTTT	CASSLDGSGDTQYF
TRBV5-1	TRBJ2-1	NA	NA	TGCGCCAGCAGCTCGCTGGAGGGGGGGCTGGGTGAGCAGTTCTTC	CASSSLEGGLGEQFF
TRBV12-3/TRBV12-4	TRBJ2-2	many	TRBD2	TGTGCCAGCAGTTCGGGACTAGCGGGAAGGGGAGCCGGGGAGCTGTTTTTT	CASSSGLAGRGAGELFF
TRBV12-3/TRBV12-4	TRBJ2-3	NA	TRBD1	TGTGCCAGCAGTCCGAGGACAGGGTGGACAGATACGCAGTATTTT	CASSPRTGWTDTQYF
TRBV6-4	TRBJ2-1	few	TRBD2	TGTGCCAGCAGTGACGAGGCTAGCGGGAGCAATGAGCAGTTCTTC	CASSDEASGSNEQFF
TRBV5-1	TRBJ1-2	NA	NA	TGCGCCAGCAGCTCCGGCCTCTGGGACGGAATAACTAACTATGGCTACACCTTC	CASSSGLWDGITNYGYTF
TRBV20-1	TRBJ2-2	NA	TRBD2	TGCAGTGCCACTACTAGCGGGAGGGCCTCCGGGGAGCTGTTTTTT	CSATTSGRASGELFF
TRBV20-1	TRBJ2-5	NA	TRBD2	TGCAGTGGAGACGGGGGGGCATCCGCAGAGACCCAGTACTTC	CSGDGGASAETQYF
TRBV7-6	TRBJ2-7	few	NA	TGTGCCAGCAGCTGGGGGTGGGCCGGCGAGCAGTACTTC	CASSWGWAGEQYF
TRBV20-1	TRBJ1-6	many	NA	TGCAGTGCCAGGGGCCCTAGCCCCTATAATTCACCCCTCCACTTT	CSARGPSPYNSPLHF
TRBV24-1	TRBJ2-3	few	NA	TGTGCCACCAGTGACCCCCCTCCGACAGATACGCAGTATTTT	CATSDPPPTDTQYF
TRBV12-3/TRBV12-4	TRBJ2-1	NA	NA	TGTGCCAGCAGGGAGAGCGACCACTCCTACAATGAGCAGTTCTTC	CASRESDHSYNEQFF
TRBV14	TRBJ1-1	NA	NA	TGTGCCAGCAGCCAAGCTGCCTGGAACACTGAAGCTTTCTTT	CASSQAAWNTEAFF
TRBV20-1	TRBJ2-5	NA	TRBD2	TGCAGTGCTGAAGGACTAGCGGGACAAGAGACCCAGTACTTC	CSAEGLAGQETQYF
TRBV28	TRBJ2-6	NA	TRBD1	TGTGCCAGTTGGGACAGGGGGCCCATTTCTGGGGCCAACGTCCTGACTTTC	CASWDRGPISGANVLTF
TRBV15	TRBJ2-7	few	TRBD2	TGTGCCACCAGCAGAGTAGCGGGAGGCGACGAGCAGTACTTC	CATSRVAGGDEQYF
TRBV6-1	TRBJ2-4	few	NA	TGTGCCAGCAGTGAACCCGCCGGGACCCGGAGGATTCTAGCCAAAAACATTCAGTACTTC	CASSEPAGTRRILAKNIQYF
TRBV19	TRBJ2-7	few	NA	TGTGCCACCGCCCCTAGGACCAACTACGAGCAGTACTTC	CATAPRTNYEQYF
TRBV10-3	TRBJ2-4	few	NA	TGTGCCACGGGGAGTATTCTAGCCAAAAACATTCAGTACTTC	CATGSILAKNIQYF
TRBV18	TRBJ2-5	few	TRBD2	TGTGCCAGCTCACCACAGGGAGGGGACCAAGAGACCCAGTACTTC	CASSPQGGDQETQYF
TRBV5-1	TRBJ2-7	NA	TRBD1	TGCGCCAGCAGCTTTGGCCACCAACAGGGGGCCGAGCAGTACTTC	CASSFGHQQGAEQYF
TRBV3-1	TRBJ1-1	NA	TRBD1	TGTGCCAGCAGCCAAGGACAGGGGGCTTTCTTT	CASSQGQGAFF
TRBV7-8	TRBJ2-7	few	NA	TGTGCCAGCGCCGGAGATACAGGCTACGAGCAGTACTTC	CASAGDTGYEQYF
TRBV29-1	TRBJ1-1	NA	NA	TGCAGCGTTATCCGGTTTAGCGGGGTGAACACTGAAGCTTTCTTT	CSVIRFSGVNTEAFF
TRBV5-6	TRBJ2-1	many	NA	TGTGCCAGCAGCTTGGTCAGGGGAACCTCCTACAATGAGCAGTTCTTC	CASSLVRGTSYNEQFF
TRBV21-1	TRBJ2-7	NA	NA	TGTGCCAGCAGCAAAGATAATAGCGGGGGGGCCTCAACCTACGAGCAGTACTTC	CASSKDNSGGASTYEQYF
TRBV27	TRBJ2-3	NA	TRBD2	TGTGCCAGCAGTTTATTATTCGCGGGAGGGAGCACAGATACGCAGTATTTT	CASSLLFAGGSTDTQYF
TRBV10-3	TRBJ1-2	NA	NA	TGTGCCATCAGTGAATCAGTCGGAAGGCCCTCTAACTATGGCTACACCTTC	CAISESVGRPSNYGYTF
TRBV7-9	TRBJ1-2	NA	NA	TGTGCCAGCAGCGAGGTTCCCTCTGGCTACACCTTC	CASSEVPSGYTF
TRBV29-1	TRBJ1-2	NA	NA	TGCAGCGTTGAAGGATGGGTAAGGGGCCTCTATGGCCACACCTTC	CSVEGWVRGLYGHTF
TRBV7-8	TRBJ2-3	NA	TRBD2	TGTGCCAGCAGCTTAGGGGTCTGGAGCGGGAGTACAGATACGCAGTATTTT	CASSLGVWSGSTDTQYF